The 27 T cell receptor beta chains below come from one sample, sequenced in a study of T cells in tuberculosis. Repertoires were generated with immunoSEQ multiplex PCR, while TCRdb's copy carries only in-frame clones and drops some. There are around 60,000 clones in the sample; 81% occur only once, and roughly 13% lies in the top ten. After thawing and overnight rest, PBMC were stained with GMM-loaded CD1B tetramer, viability dye and anti-CD3 for sorting. The lipid loaded on the CD1B tetramers was C32 glucose monomycolate from Rhodococcus equi. Sequenced sample: CD1b-GMM tetramer-negative cells sorted from PBMCs. These receptors were collected from an adult woman with latent tuberculosis.

The chain couples TRBV6-6 to TRBJ1-2, with D unresolved. Germline V gene lookup returns CDR1 MNHNY and CDR2 SVGAGI (reference sequence). V lost 2 bases, J lost 4 bases, and 8 bases lay in between. CDR3 length: 13 residues. The CDR3 sequence: CASSYEGSYGYTF. CDR3 nucleotides: TGTGCCAGCAGTTACGAAGGGAGCTATGGCTACACCTTC.

This sequence joins TRBV7-8 and TRBJ1-1, with D perhaps matching TRBD1 (6 bases). The germline gives CDR1 SGHVS, CDR2 FQNEAQ. Trimming removed 1 base from V and 0 bases from J, with 15 bases in between. The CDR3 contains 17 residues. The CDR3 coding sequence is TGTGCCAGCAGCTTAGAGCGACAGGTACTACTGAACACTGAAGCTTTCTTT. This codes for CASSLERQVLLNTEAFF.

The chain's CDR3 is CASSLNGGLYEQYF. The CDR3 DNA reads as TGTGCCAGCAGCTTAAACGGGGGGCTCTACGAGCAGTACTTC. The chain uses TRBV7-6 and TRBJ2-7, with D maybe TRBD2 (7 bases). The V and J ends lost 2 bases and 3 bases respectively, with 11 bases between them. CDR1 and CDR2 from the germline V gene are SGHVS and FNYEAQ. The length of the CDR3 is 14 residues. Based on the CDR3 plus reference TRBV7-6 and TRBJ2-7, the full variable domain is GAGVSQSPRYKVTKRGQDVALRCDPISGHVSLYWYRQALGQGPEFLTYFNYEAQQDKSGLPNDRFSAERPEGSISTLTIQRTEQRDSAMYRCASSLNGGLYEQYFGPGTRLTVT.

The chain is built from TRBV10-2 and TRBJ2-3; D gene uncertain. Germline CDR1 and CDR2: WSHSY and SAAADI. This CDR3 has 12 residues. Trimming cost V 2 bases and J 4 bases, with 4 bases left between them. CDR3 loop: CASSEIADTQYF. The CDR3 DNA reads as TGCGCCAGCAGTGAGATCGCAGATACGCAGTATTTT.

J is TRBJ2-7 and V is TRBV5-1; 12 bases line up with TRBD2. The ends lost 4 bases at V and 7 bases at J; junction bases unmatched: 9. The CDR3 runs to 15 residues. Germline V CDR1 and CDR2: SGHRS, YFSETQ. In DNA, the CDR3 is TGCGCCAGCAGCCCATCGACTAGCGGGAGTGGTGAGCAGTACTTC. It codes for CASSPSTSGSGEQYF.

The chain combines TRBV6-1 with TRBJ1-6, with D uncertain. The V end lost 2 bases, the J end lost 7 bases, and 12 bases lay between the germline ends. The length of the CDR3 is 15 residues. Per the germline V gene, CDR1 is MNHNS and CDR2 is SASEGT. The CDR3 bases are TGTGCCAGCAGTGAATCAACAAAGAGGAATTCACCCCTCCACTTT. It is translated as CASSESTKRNSPLHF.

This rearrangement joins TRBV7-2 to TRBJ2-5; no reliable D call. The V and J ends lost 2 bases and 5 bases respectively, with 15 bases between them. The CDR3 extends over 15 amino acids. CDR1 and CDR2 from the germline V gene are SGHTA and FQGNSA. The CDR3 protein is CASSLRSRVSETQYF. DNA for the CDR3: TGTGCCAGCAGCTTAAGGTCACGGGTGTCGGAGACCCAGTACTTC.

The chain recombines TRBV19 with TRBJ2-2; D unclear. V gave up 3 bases and J gave up 6 bases, with 5 bases separating them. Per germline, CDR1 LNHDA and CDR2 SQIVND (reference sequence). The CDR3 is made up of 12 amino acids. The DNA of the CDR3 is TGTGCCAGTAGTATTATCCCCGGGGAGCTGTTTTTT. This encodes CASSIIPGELFF.

This chain uses TRBV30 with TRBJ2-5, with 7 positions matching TRBD2. CDR1 is GTSNPN, CDR2 SVGIG, per germline (reference sequence). Germline trimming cut 3 bases from V and 5 bases from J; bases unmatched to any gene: 12. The CDR3 is 15 amino acids. CDR3 amino acids: CAWSPRGLGGETQYF. In nucleotides, the CDR3 is TGTGCCTGGAGCCCGAGGGGACTGGGAGGGGAGACCCAGTACTTC.

This chain links TRBV29-1 with TRBJ2-5; 10 nucleotides line up with TRBD2. V lost 6 bases to trimming and J lost 5 bases; unmatched junction nucleotides: 9. CDR3 length: 14 amino acids. Germline values: CDR1 SQVTM, CDR2 ANQGSEA. The CDR3 DNA follows: TGCAGCGTAATGAGACTAGCGGGTATGGAGACCCAGTACTTC. It yields the protein CSVMRLAGMETQYF.

CDR3 DNA sequence: TGTGCCAGCAGCCAAGACAGATTCTATGGCTACACCTTC. This translates into CASSQDRFYGYTF. This rearrangement joins TRBV4-2 to TRBJ1-2; D gene ambiguous. Trimming stripped 0 bases from V and 4 bases from J, with 6 bases between. The CDR3 consists of 13 residues. Germline V CDR1 and CDR2: LGHNA, YNFKEQ.

The CDR3 coding sequence is TGTGCCAGCTCACCACAGGGGATCGAGCAGTACTTC. Amino acid sequence: CASSPQGIEQYF. The chain has TRBV18 and TRBJ2-7; the D gene is possibly TRBD1 (5 bases). V lost 1 base and J lost 6, with 7 bases in between. The CDR3 totals 12 residues. The germline V gene encodes CDR1 KGHSH and CDR2 LQKENI.

The V and J genes are TRBV5-1 and TRBJ2-3; TRBD2 matches 7 bases. Germline V gene lookup returns CDR1 SGHRS and CDR2 YFSETQ. This CDR3 has 17 residues. J was trimmed by 0 bases and V by 4 bases; bases with no gene match: 11. CDR3 nucleotide sequence: TGCGCCAGCAGCCGAGGTCCTCGGCGGGAGAGCACAGATACGCAGTATTTT. Its protein is CASSRGPRRESTDTQYF.

This clone has just a few counts. The rearrangement joins TRBV11-2 to TRBJ2-5; maybe TRBD2 (7 bases). Germline loops: CDR1 SGHAT, CDR2 FQNNGV. This CDR3 region has 15 residues. Trimming removed 1 base at V and 5 bases at J, with 14 bases between. CDR3 amino acids: CASSLVGGAGETQYF. The CDR3 coding sequence is TGTGCCAGCAGCTTAGTAGGGGGGGCGGGGGAGACCCAGTACTTC.

This chain joins TRBV28 and TRBJ1-2, with D uncertain. The V gene lost 4 bases and the J gene lost 5 bases, with 11 bases spanning the gap. Germline V CDR1 and CDR2: MDHEN, SYDVKM. CDR3 length: 13 residues. The DNA for the CDR3 is TGTGCCAGCAGTTCCAGTTTTGGTTATGGCTACACCTTC. This sequence encodes CASSSSFGYGYTF.

CDR3 nucleotide sequence: TGTGCCTGGAGACAGGGGGCGTTCTATGGCTACACCTTC. Translating gives CAWRQGAFYGYTF. V and J are TRBV30 and TRBJ1-2; 9 nucleotides align to TRBD1. CDR3 size: 13 residues. Looked up from germline, CDR1 is GTSNPN and CDR2 is SVGIG (reference sequence). The trim removed 3 bases at V and 4 bases at J, leaving 3 bases unmatched.

With respect to this clone: Relative to the germline gene, one junction end is altered; a read error may explain this. The rearrangement joins TRBV7-8 to TRBJ1-1; D remains ambiguous. The V gene's germline CDR1 is SGHVS and CDR2 FQNEAQ. This CDR3 has 13 amino acids. CDR3 sequence: CTSSRTLDTEAFF. For the CDR3, the DNA is TGTACCAGCAGCCGGACTTTGGACACTGAAGCTTTCTTT.

The chain recombines TRBV28 with TRBJ1-2; TRBD1 might be the D (5 bases). Germline assignment: CDR1 MDHEN and CDR2 SYDVKM. Trimming cost V 2 bases and J 0 bases, with 7 bases left between them. The CDR3 loop spans 14 amino acids. CDR3 amino acids: CASSLGGTNYGYTF. CDR3 nucleotides: TGTGCCAGCAGTTTAGGGGGGACTAACTATGGCTACACCTTC.

V is TRBV19 and J is TRBJ1-6; the D is unclear. Germline CDR1 reads LNHDA; CDR2 reads SQIVND (reference sequence). Trimming removed 2 bases from V and 8 bases from J, with 7 bases in between. The CDR3 consists of 13 residues. The CDR3 nucleotides read TGTGCCAGTAGTATAACGAGGGATTCACCCCTCCACTTT. Its translation: CASSITRDSPLHF.

The rearrangement uses TRBV6-5 and TRBJ2-7; tentatively, D is TRBD1 (6 bases). Germline loops: CDR1 MNHEY, CDR2 SVGAGI. V was clipped by 4 bases and J by 1 base, with 14 bases between them. The CDR3 sequence is 15 residues long. The CDR3 region is CASSSGQTHSYEQYF. Here the CDR3 DNA reads TGTGCCAGCAGTTCAGGACAGACCCATTCCTACGAGCAGTACTTC.

This chain connects TRBV11-2 to TRBJ2-2; 7 bases align to TRBD2. Germline-derived CDR1 and CDR2 are SGHAT and FQNNGV. The J segment lost 6 bases and the V segment lost 4 bases, leaving 2 bases of the junction unmatched. The CDR3 runs 13 residues. The CDR3 coding sequence is TGTGCCAGCAGCTACGCGGGGGCCGGGGAGCTGTTTTTT. It codes for CASSYAGAGELFF.

The V gene is TRBV6-1, the J gene TRBJ2-7; 8 bases are shared with TRBD2. The germline gives CDR1 MNHNS, CDR2 SASEGT. Unmatched junction bases numbered 4, after V lost 6 bases and J lost 3 bases. This CDR3 region has 13 residues. In DNA form, the CDR3 reads TGTGCCAGCAGCCGGGAGGGCTACTACGAGCAGTACTTC. It yields the protein CASSREGYYEQYF.

CDR3 loop: CSADRGEAFF. The CDR3 DNA sequence: TGCAGCGCCGACAGGGGAGAAGCTTTCTTT. The chain combines TRBV29-1 with TRBJ1-1; 8 bases line up with TRBD1. This CDR3 is 10 amino acids long. Germline lookup yields CDR1 SQVTM and CDR2 ANQGSEA. V dropped 7 bases and J dropped 8; count of bases not matched to a gene: 3.

This clone was picked up one time. V is TRBV7-2 and J is TRBJ2-7, with 9 bases fitting TRBD1. The CDR3 length is 15 residues. V gave up 6 bases and J gave up 0 bases; unmatched junction bases: 6. Germline CDR1 and CDR2: SGHTA and FQGNSA. CDR3 DNA sequence: TGTGCCAGCAGGCGGACAGGGGAAAACTCCTACGAGCAGTACTTC. It specifies CASRRTGENSYEQYF.

In this sample, this clone turned up a few times. The chain links TRBV7-8 to TRBJ2-7; 8 bases fit TRBD1. With 5 bases clipped from V and 1 base from J, the junction kept 4 bases outside the gene matches. The V gene's germline CDR1 is SGHVS and CDR2 FQNEAQ. The CDR3 has 14 amino acids. CDR3 region: CASSLGTGSYEQYF. In DNA form, the CDR3 reads TGTGCCAGCAGCCTGGGGACAGGATCCTACGAGCAGTACTTC.

The V call is TRBV10-2, the J call TRBJ2-2, with 11 bases lining up with TRBD1. After removal of 6 bases from V and 4 bases from J, the junction contained 4 bases not matched to a gene. The CDR3 covers 15 residues. Germline CDR1 reads WSHSY; CDR2 reads SAAADI. In DNA, the CDR3 is TGCGCCAGCAGGGGGACAGGGGGTGTCACCGGGGAGCTGTTTTTT. Amino acids: CASRGTGGVTGELFF.

This chain joins TRBV7-2 and TRBJ2-7; 9 bases are a match to TRBD2. TRBJ2-1 explains the end of the DNA better; the J call may be wrong. In germline, CDR1 is SGHTA, CDR2 FQGNSA. CDR3 size: 14 residues. The CDR3 sequence: CASSAGLAYNEQFF. CDR3 DNA: TGTGCCAGCAGCGCGGGACTAGCTTACAATGAGCAGTTCTTC.